A selection of T cell receptor beta chains follows, all from one sample in a study of shared clonotypes between healthy human individuals. Only in-frame clones appear in the TCRdb table, and some are missing; sequencing was by immunoSEQ multiplex PCR. The sample includes more than 2 million clones, roughly 94% of them seen just once. The source material was naive CD4+ T cells sorted from blood. The receptors here all came from a man aged 18 to 30 in good health. Both conserved end residues are part of each CDR3. The D gene is left open where the match is weak. Clone size is shown for a subset of rows, as once, few, many or a class of expanded clone.

clone size,J gene,D gene,V gene,CDR3 DNA,CDR3 protein
-,TRBJ1-6,TRBD1,TRBV19,TGTGCCAGTAGTATAGAAGGAAGGGGGCAAGGAAATTCACCCCTCCACTTT,CASSIEGRGQGNSPLHF
-,TRBJ2-7,TRBD2,TRBV5-4,TGTGCCAGCAGCTTGAAACTAGCGGGGGTCTCCTACGAGCAGTACTTC,CASSLKLAGVSYEQYF
-,TRBJ2-7,TRBD1,TRBV7-2,TGTGCCAGCAGCCTGGGACAGGGAGCGGGATACGAGCAGTACTTC,CASSLGQGAGYEQYF
-,TRBJ1-1,-,TRBV29-1,TGCAGCGTTGAAGGTAATAGGGGTACGAACACTGAAGCTTTCTTT,CSVEGNRGTNTEAFF
-,TRBJ2-7,-,TRBV10-3,TGTGCCAGCACTCGGGGGCTCCACTACGAGCAGTACTTC,CASTRGLHYEQYF
-,TRBJ1-1,-,TRBV7-2,TGTGCCACCCAGCTTGACAGTCTGAACACTGAAGCTTTCTTT,CATQLDSLNTEAFF
-,TRBJ1-2,TRBD1,TRBV29-1,TGCAGCGTGGGGACAGCACATAACTATGGCTACACCTTC,CSVGTAHNYGYTF
-,TRBJ1-1,TRBD1,TRBV7-8,TGTGCCAGCAGCTTTATCAGGGGGTCGAACACTGAAGCTTTCTTT,CASSFIRGSNTEAFF
once,TRBJ1-6,-,TRBV7-9,TGTGCCAGCAGCCCCGGACAGAATGATTCACCCCTCCACTTT,CASSPGQNDSPLHF
-,TRBJ2-1,TRBD2,TRBV28,TGTGCCAGCAGTTCGCTAGCGGGGGGGCCCAATGAGCAGTTCTTC,CASSSLAGGPNEQFF
-,TRBJ1-2,-,TRBV2,TGTGCCAGCAAGAGCTCGGGATCCCCTAACTATGGCTACACCTTC,CASKSSGSPNYGYTF
-,TRBJ1-4,-,TRBV7-9,TGTGCCAGCAGCTTAACGTCGGGCGGGAGAGCAACTAATGAAAAACTGTTTTTT,CASSLTSGGRATNEKLFF
-,TRBJ1-1,TRBD1,TRBV28,TGTGCCAGCAGCCGACAGGGAAGGAACACTGAAGCTTTCTTT,CASSRQGRNTEAFF
-,TRBJ2-5,-,TRBV7-9,TGTGCCAGCAGCTTAGTGGTACAGGGTGGAGAGACCCAGTACTTC,CASSLVVQGGETQYF
-,TRBJ1-3,-,TRBV6-5,TGTGCCGTGGGGAGGGGGTCGGTTGGAAACACCATATATTTT,CAVGRGSVGNTIYF
-,TRBJ2-7,-,TRBV30,TGTGCCTACCGCCGGGACACCCCCTCCTACGAGCAGTACTTC,CAYRRDTPSYEQYF
-,TRBJ2-2,-,TRBV2,TGTGCCAGCAGTGCCGGGACCGGGGAGCTGTTTTTT,CASSAGTGELFF
-,TRBJ2-3,-,TRBV9,TGTGCCAGCAGCGGACTAGGGGATACGCAGTATTTT,CASSGLGDTQYF
-,TRBJ2-5,TRBD1,TRBV5-4,TGTGCCAGCAGCTTGGCTGGACAGGGGCAAGAGACCCAGTACTTC,CASSLAGQGQETQYF
-,TRBJ2-1,TRBD1,TRBV2,TGTGCCAGCAGTGGACAGGGGGCAGGCGAGCAGTTCTTC,CASSGQGAGEQFF
few,TRBJ1-5,TRBD1,TRBV25-1,TGTGCCAGCAGTGGACAGGGCGGCCAGCCCCAGCATTTT,CASSGQGGQPQHF
-,TRBJ2-1,TRBD1,TRBV5-6,TGTGCCAGCAGCAGTCCGGGACAGGGGTCCTACAATGAGCAGTTCTTC,CASSSPGQGSYNEQFF
-,TRBJ2-7,-,TRBV15,TGTGCCACCAGCAGAGACCGGCAGGGAAAAAATTCCTACGAGCAGTACTTC,CATSRDRQGKNSYEQYF
-,TRBJ2-3,-,TRBV2,TGTGCCAGCAGTGAAGGTAGTGGGTCCCTCGATACGCAGTATTTT,CASSEGSGSLDTQYF
-,TRBJ2-7,-,TRBV5-6,TGTGCCAGCAGCTTACCGGCCTCCTACGAGCAGTACTTC,CASSLPASYEQYF
-,TRBJ1-5,-,TRBV6-5,TGTGCCAGCAGTTACGGGGGCAAACTGCATTTT,CASSYGGKLHF
-,TRBJ2-3,-,TRBV30,TGTGCCTGGACTTTGTGGGGGGTCACAGATACGCAGTATTTT,CAWTLWGVTDTQYF
-,TRBJ1-2,TRBD1,TRBV5-4,TGTGCCAGCAGCTTGGGGACAGGGGTAAATGGCTACACCTTC,CASSLGTGVNGYTF
-,TRBJ2-2,-,TRBV6-5,TGTGCCAGCAGGAACCCCCTAGGACGGGAGCTGTTTTTT,CASRNPLGRELFF
once,TRBJ2-1,-,TRBV29-1,TGCAGCGGGGCCCTTGGAAGTACCTACAATGAGCAGTTCTTC,CSGALGSTYNEQFF
-,TRBJ2-1,TRBD2,TRBV10-1,TGCGCCAGCAGTAAATATAGCGGGGGTGCATCCTACAATGAGCAGTTCTTC,CASSKYSGGASYNEQFF
-,TRBJ1-2,TRBD1,TRBV6-1,TGTGCCAGCAGTGAAGTGAACAGGGGTGTTGGCTACACCTTC,CASSEVNRGVGYTF
-,TRBJ1-3,-,TRBV15,TGTGCCACCAGCAGAGATGCTCACTCTGGAAACACCATATATTTT,CATSRDAHSGNTIYF
-,TRBJ2-3,-,TRBV5-4,TGTGCCAGCAGCACGGTCTCAGATACGCAGTATTTT,CASSTVSDTQYF
-,TRBJ1-2,-,TRBV6-5,TGTGCCAGCAGTCGAGGAGGGAGGGGAGGCTACACCTTC,CASSRGGRGGYTF
-,TRBJ1-1,TRBD1,TRBV30,TGTGCCTGGAGTGTATCCCGGACAGGGACTAACACTGAAGCTTTCTTT,CAWSVSRTGTNTEAFF
-,TRBJ2-1,TRBD2,TRBV6-1,TGTGCCAGCAGTGGGTGGACTAGCGGGGTCATCAATGAGCAGTTCTTC,CASSGWTSGVINEQFF
-,TRBJ2-5,TRBD1,TRBV5-4,TGTGCCAGCAGCTTGGACAGGGGGCAGGAGACCCAGTACTTC,CASSLDRGQETQYF
-,TRBJ1-1,-,TRBV30,TGTGCCTGGAGTTTAACAGTGGAGAGTGAAGCTTTCTTT,CAWSLTVESEAFF
once,TRBJ1-5,TRBD1,TRBV4-1,TGCGCCAGCAGCCAGGGACAGGGAAGAAGGGACCAGCCCCAGCATTTT,CASSQGQGRRDQPQHF
-,TRBJ1-3,TRBD1,TRBV5-1,TGCGCCAGCAGCTTAGAGGGGGCATCCTCTGGAAACACCATATATTTT,CASSLEGASSGNTIYF
few,TRBJ2-7,TRBD1,TRBV5-1,TGCGCCAGCAGGGCAACAGGGGGCGGGGACGAGCAGTACTTC,CASRATGGGDEQYF
-,TRBJ2-1,TRBD2,TRBV9,TGTGCCAGCAGCGAGACTAGCGGGAGGGCCTCCTACAATGAGCAGTTCTTC,CASSETSGRASYNEQFF
-,TRBJ1-5,-,TRBV5-4,TGTGCCAGCAGCTTGGCCGGGACCGAAAGGAATCAGCCCCAGCATTTT,CASSLAGTERNQPQHF
-,TRBJ2-1,TRBD1,TRBV5-1,TGCGCCAGCAGCTTGGTCGGTGACAGGGTTTTTCTTAATGAGCAGTTCTTC,CASSLVGDRVFLNEQFF
-,TRBJ2-7,-,TRBV2,TGTGCTCGGGGTGGGGACACCTCCTACGAGCAGTACTTC,CARGGDTSYEQYF
-,TRBJ1-5,-,TRBV6-1,TGTGCCAGCAGTGTTGACCCAGCGGGGAATCAGCCCCAGCATTTT,CASSVDPAGNQPQHF
-,TRBJ1-1,-,TRBV5-4,TGTGCCAGCAGCTTGGGTCGGGCAGCGAAGAACACTGAAGCTTTCTTT,CASSLGRAAKNTEAFF
-,TRBJ2-2,-,TRBV10-3,TGTGCCATCAGTGAGACGAACACCGGGGAGCTGTTTTTT,CAISETNTGELFF
-,TRBJ2-2,TRBD1,TRBV7-2,TGTGCCAGCAGCTTGGCCCGGGACAGGGGCAGCACCGGGGAGCTGTTTTTT,CASSLARDRGSTGELFF
-,TRBJ2-4,-,TRBV7-2,TGTGCCAGCAGCCTGTCGGGCGGAGGTAACATTCAGTACTTC,CASSLSGGGNIQYF
-,TRBJ2-3,-,TRBV6-1,TGTGCCAGCAGTGCCCTTTACACTAGCACAGATACGCAGTATTTT,CASSALYTSTDTQYF
-,TRBJ2-3,-,TRBV9,TGTGCCAGCAGCGTAGGGACCCTCAGTACTCAGTATTTT,CASSVGTLSTQYF
-,TRBJ1-1,TRBD1,TRBV19,TGTGCCAGTAGTACCCAGGGACAGCTGATGAACACTGAAGCTTTCTTT,CASSTQGQLMNTEAFF
-,TRBJ2-2,-,TRBV30,TGTGCCTGGAGTGTCGGCAACACCGGGGAGCTGTTTTTT,CAWSVGNTGELFF